Each of the 25 T cell receptor beta chains below was sequenced from the same sample in a study of vaccination effects on CD4 cells after COVID-19. Expansion of antigen-specific CD4+ T cells with viral peptide pools was carried out by the ViraFEST assay before sequencing. CD4+ T cells were isolated after about eleven days of culture. PCR-confirmed SARS-CoV-2 infection occurred in the person between March and December 2020. Profiled with immunoSEQ multiplex PCR; TCRdb holds only in-frame clones, not every one. This sample has more than 20,000 clones, with approximately 80% found just once. Their recognized antigens are unknown. The specimen comprised CD4+ T cells from PBMCs cultured with HCoV-NL63 spike peptides, sampled before COVID-19 vaccination. The receptors come from a human donor who had a prior SARS-CoV-2 infection.

The chain uses TRBV4-3 and TRBJ2-1, with 10 bases that match TRBD1. Germline V gene sequence: CDR1 LGHNA, CDR2 YSLEER. The length of the CDR3 is 20 residues. The V and J ends lost 4 bases and 6 bases, in that order; junction bases with no gene match: 21. The CDR3 DNA reads as TGCGCCAGCAGCCCCTGGGTTGGGACAGGGGATATAGGACTACGCAATGAGCAGTTCTTC. This translates into CASSPWVGTGDIGLRNEQFF.

The chain employs TRBV9 and TRBJ2-3; no clear D gene. CDR3 length: 13 residues. V was cut by 2 bases and J by 5 bases, with 9 bases left in between. Per the germline V gene, CDR1 is SGDLS and CDR2 is YYNGEE. This chain's CDR3 is CASSVSGLDTQYF. CDR3 nucleotides: TGTGCCAGCAGCGTTTCTGGGTTAGATACGCAGTATTTT.

This chain connects TRBV30 to TRBJ2-5; TRBD1 matches at 7 bases. V lost 2 bases, J lost 2 bases, and 17 bases stayed unmatched. This CDR3 spans 18 amino acids. Germline-derived CDR1 and CDR2 are GTSNPN and SVGIG (reference sequence). CDR3 sequence: CAWSFWTDRQGKQETQYF. The CDR3, as DNA: TGTGCCTGGAGTTTTTGGACCGACCGACAGGGTAAACAAGAGACCCAGTACTTC.

The CDR3 is CASSPHERGSTDTQYF. CDR3 in DNA: TGTGCCAGCAGCCCACACGAGCGGGGGAGCACAGATACGCAGTATTTT. The chain has TRBV7-3 and TRBJ2-3; 8 positions match TRBD2. Germline V gives CDR1 SGHTA, CDR2 FQGTGA. The CDR3 runs 16 residues. J was trimmed by 0 bases and V by 5 bases; bases with no gene match: 7.

In this sample, this clone turned up a few times. V and J are TRBV2 and TRBJ2-1; 10 nucleotides align to TRBD2. This CDR3 is built from 15 residues. Trimming removed 4 bases from V and 8 bases from J; junction bases left unmatched: 8. Germline V gene lookup returns CDR1 SNHLY and CDR2 FYNNEI. CDR3 nucleotides: TGTGCCAGCAGTGGGTGGCTAGCGGGAGTTGATGAGCAGTTCTTC. Translating it yields CASSGWLAGVDEQFF.

V gene TRBV6-2 or TRBV6-3 combines with J gene TRBJ1-5, with D maybe TRBD1 (5 bases). Trimming cost V 6 bases and J 4 bases, with 19 bases left between them. CDR3 length: 16 residues. Germline V gene lookup returns CDR1 MNHEY and CDR2 SVGEGT. The DNA of the CDR3 is TGTGCCAGCAGCCAAACGGGTCCGGGACCTAATCAGCCCCAGCATTTT. As protein: CASSQTGPGPNQPQHF.

This chain uses TRBV7-3 with TRBJ2-1; 8 bases line up with TRBD2. This CDR3 has 15 amino acids. V lost 0 bases and J lost 4; bases outside the gene matches: 2. The germline V gene has CDR1 SGHTA and CDR2 FQGTGA. The CDR3 region is CASSLTGGGYNEQFF. The CDR3, as DNA: TGTGCCAGCAGCTTAACGGGCGGGGGGTACAATGAGCAGTTCTTC.

This chain joins TRBV25-1 and TRBJ1-5, with D tentatively TRBD1 (5 bases). In germline, CDR1 is MGHDK, CDR2 SYGVNS. V was clipped by 2 bases and J by 7 bases, with 12 bases between them. This CDR3 has 14 amino acids. CDR3 residues: CASSEQGVKQPQHF. CDR3 DNA: TGTGCCAGCAGTGAACAGGGCGTTAAGCAGCCCCAGCATTTT.

This chain links TRBV15 with TRBJ2-1; 10 positions agree with TRBD1. In germline, CDR1 is LNHNV, CDR2 YYDKDF (reference sequence). This CDR3 spans 14 amino acids. V was clipped by 8 bases and J by 6 bases; unmatched bases: 7. This chain's CDR3 is CATGADRGRNEQFF. CDR3 in DNA: TGTGCCACCGGGGCCGACAGGGGGCGCAATGAGCAGTTCTTC.

This clone was picked up many times. The genes are TRBV12-3 or TRBV12-4 and TRBJ1-1, with D unclear. Trimming pared 6 bases from V and 7 bases from J, leaving 15 bases between. The length of the CDR3 is 13 residues. The CDR3 loop is CASRVLGIREAFF. The DNA of the CDR3 is TGTGCCAGCAGGGTTTTGGGGATACGTGAAGCTTTCTTT.

The chain recombines TRBV9 with TRBJ1-3; D uncertain. V lost 0 bases and J lost 0, with 7 bases in between. Germline assignment: CDR1 SGDLS and CDR2 YYNGEE. The CDR3 is made up of 15 amino acids. The CDR3 DNA reads as TGTGCCAGCAGCGTAGTGCCCACCTCTGGAAACACCATATATTTT. This codes for CASSVVPTSGNTIYF.

A few counts support this clone. The chain is built from TRBV5-1 and TRBJ1-6, with D tentatively TRBD1 (5 bases). V was clipped by 0 bases and J by 0 bases, with 7 bases between them. CDR3 size: 16 residues. The germline gives CDR1 SGHRS, CDR2 YFSETQ. CDR3 region: CASSLAGSSYNSPLHF. CDR3 bases: TGCGCCAGCAGCTTGGCAGGGAGCTCCTATAATTCACCCCTCCACTTT.

The chain employs TRBV12-3 or TRBV12-4 and TRBJ2-5; D gene uncertain. The CDR3 is 13 residues long. V shed 4 bases and J shed 5 bases, with 11 bases lying between them. The CDR3 nucleotides read TGTGCCAGCAGTTGGAACGTCGGCGAGACCCAGTACTTC. As protein: CASSWNVGETQYF.

This chain uses TRBV9 with TRBJ2-7, with D perhaps given as TRBD1 or TRBD2 (5 bases each). CDR3 size: 13 residues. V lost 5 bases and J 3 bases, leaving 12 bases between the germline ends. Germline V gene lookup returns CDR1 SGDLS and CDR2 YYNGEE. The CDR3 loop is CASSEGPNYEQYF. CDR3 nucleotide sequence: TGTGCCAGCAGTGAGGGACCAAACTACGAGCAGTACTTC. The variable domain in full, completed from reference TRBV9 and TRBJ2-7, reads DSGVTQTPKHLITATGQRVTLRCSPRSGDLSVYWYQQSLDQGLQFLIQYYNGEERAKGNILERFSAQQFPDLHSELNLSSLELGDSALYFCASSEGPNYEQYFGPGTRLTVT.

This clone was seen a few times. The chain joins TRBV10-3 to TRBJ1-6, with D possibly TRBD1 on 5 matching bases. Germline assignment: CDR1 ENHRY and CDR2 SYGVKD. The CDR3 has 16 residues. The ends were cut back, 2 bases at V and 5 bases at J, with 13 bases in the middle. This CDR3 reads CAISETTGTHNSPLHF. The DNA of the CDR3 is TGTGCCATCAGTGAGACAACCGGGACTCATAATTCACCCCTCCACTTT.

This clone showed up just once. The rearrangement uses TRBV12-3 or TRBV12-4 and TRBJ2-1, with D uncertain. V lost 4 bases and J 4 bases, leaving 8 bases between the germline ends. The CDR3 runs to 13 residues. The CDR3 DNA reads TGTGCCAGCAGTTCCCAGGTGTACAATGAGCAGTTCTTC. It encodes CASSSQVYNEQFF.

The V gene is TRBV7-8, the J gene TRBJ2-1; D perhaps matches TRBD2 (5 bases). The CDR3 contains 16 residues. The V and J ends lost 5 bases and 5 bases respectively, with 19 bases between them. Germline CDR1 reads SGHVS; CDR2 reads FQNEAQ. The CDR3 spells CASSRPETGRNNEQFF. In DNA, the CDR3 is TGTGCCAGCAGCCGACCCGAAACGGGAAGGAACAATGAGCAGTTCTTC.

The CDR3 region has the DNA TGTGCCAGCAGTTACCGGGACCCTTCTGGAAACACCATATATTTT. Amino acids: CASSYRDPSGNTIYF. V usage is TRBV6-5 and J usage is TRBJ1-3; possibly TRBD1 for D (5 bases). V was clipped by 2 bases and J by 1 base, with 9 bases between them. In germline, CDR1 is MNHEY, CDR2 SVGAGI. The CDR3 is made up of 15 amino acids.

The chain has TRBV7-8 and TRBJ2-1; 7 bases agree with TRBD2. Losses at the gene ends were 5 bases for V and 2 bases for J; bases not matched to a gene: 0. Germline CDR1 reads SGHVS; CDR2 reads FQNEAQ. The CDR3 has 13 residues. CDR3: CASSSGTYNEQFF. CDR3 bases: TGTGCCAGCAGCAGCGGGACCTACAATGAGCAGTTCTTC.

The chain is built from TRBV12-3 or TRBV12-4 and TRBJ1-3; D not resolved. The ends were cut back, 6 bases at V and 2 bases at J, with 5 bases in the middle. The CDR3 consists of 12 residues. The chain's CDR3 is CASRTAGNTIYF. The CDR3 DNA is TGTGCCAGCAGAACAGCTGGAAACACCATATATTTT.

The V and J genes are TRBV27 and TRBJ1-2; TRBD1 is a possible D gene (6 bases). The CDR3 sequence is 13 residues long. Per the germline V gene, CDR1 is MNHEY and CDR2 is SMNVEV (reference sequence). Trimming shortened V by 3 bases and J by 8 bases, and 13 bases separated the two germline ends. The CDR3 protein is CASSFRGAWGYTF. CDR3 nucleotide sequence: TGTGCCAGCAGTTTTAGGGGGGCATGGGGCTACACCTTC.

This rearrangement joins TRBV2 to TRBJ2-7, with D possibly TRBD1 on 6 matching bases. The CDR3 has 13 amino acids. The V end lost 6 bases, the J end lost 3 bases, and 12 bases lay between the germline ends. CDR1 and CDR2 (germline): SNHLY, FYNNEI. The CDR3 nucleotides are TGTGCCAGCAGAGTTACAGGGAGCTACGAGCAGTACTTC. This encodes CASRVTGSYEQYF.

Written as DNA, the CDR3 is TGCGCCAGCAGCCAGGACGGACTAAGCGGGGGCCCCACAGATACGCAGTATTTT. This codes for CASSQDGLSGGPTDTQYF. The rearrangement joins TRBV4-1 to TRBJ2-3, with TRBD2 identical over 8 bases. V shed 3 bases and J 2 bases; nucleotides not matched to a gene: 13. CDR3 length equals 18 residues. The germline gives CDR1 MGHRA, CDR2 YSYEKL.

The CDR3 bases are TGTGCCAGCAGCTTAGTGGTAGCCGGGGAGCTGTTTTTT. This gives the protein CASSLVVAGELFF. The rearrangement links TRBV7-9 to TRBJ2-2; D remains unclear. The CDR3 extends over 13 amino acids. The V gene lost 1 base and the J gene lost 6 bases, with 6 bases spanning the gap. CDR1 is SEHNR, CDR2 FQNEAQ, per germline (reference sequence).

This rearrangement joins TRBV3-1 (or the pseudogene TRBV3-2) to TRBJ2-2, with unresolved D. Germline V gene sequence: CDR1 LGHDT, CDR2 YNNKEL (reference sequence). This CDR3 has 12 amino acids. The ends were cut back, 4 bases at V and 6 bases at J, with 6 bases in the middle. The CDR3 DNA reads TGTGCCAGCAGCCCTCTTGCCGGGGAGCTGTTTTTT. Its protein product is CASSPLAGELFF.